The present T cell receptor (beta chain) was sequenced within a study of blood T cell repertoires in COVID-19. Background on the study: The origin of the acute and convalescent COVID-19 samples was the United States, Italy and Spain.

Using immunoSEQ multiplex PCR, the repertoire was profiled, and TCRdb retains in-frame clones only, with some absent. The repertoire holds 95,000 to 150,000 clones, with about four fifths as singletons. This CDR3 has 15 residues. Unmatched junction bases numbered 8, after V lost 3 bases and J lost 7 bases. Germline V CDR1 and CDR2: MDHEN, SYDVKM. This TCR was recovered from a man aged 55 to 70 with active or convalescent COVID-19. Sequencing was performed on peripheral blood. The gene calls are TRBV28 and TRBJ2-2; 7 positions agree with TRBD2. CDR3 region: CASSFRGRAIGELFF. The CDR3 DNA follows: TGTGCCAGCAGTTTTCGAGGGAGGGCAATCGGGGAGCTGTTTTTT.